This entry lists 9 T cell receptor beta chains sequenced from one sample in a study of Graves' ophthalmopathy and Graves' hyperthyroidism. RNA transcripts yielded amplified TCR beta CDR3 regions. The first round was an RT-PCR with HTBI primers, and the second round was a multiplex PCR. Using its own MiXCR run on the multiplex PCR reads, TCRdb lists one record per CDR3 protein. The repertoire holds 500,000 to 700,000 distinct CDR3 sequences, less than 45% seen once, with roughly 4.5% in the top ten. The specimen sequenced was peripheral blood or thyroid tissue (not recorded which). These receptors originate from an adult man with Graves' hyperthyroidism.

The chain is built from TRBV7-9 and TRBJ2-7; D is perhaps TRBD1 (6 bases). V gave up 9 bases and J gave up 3 bases, with 18 bases separating them. CDR1 is SEHNR, CDR2 FQNEAQ, per germline (reference sequence). CDR3 length: 14 residues. The CDR3 DNA follows: TGTGCCAGTAGTACCGGGACACCCTACTACGAGCAGTACTTC. This translates into CASSTGTPYYEQYF.

This clonotype was picked up many times. The J gene is TRBJ1-1, the V gene TRBV20-1; 7 positions agree with TRBD1. V dropped 5 bases and J dropped 0; count of bases not matched to a gene: 6. CDR3 length: 14 amino acids. CDR1 DFQATT and CDR2 SNEGSKA come from the germline V gene (reference sequence). CDR3 sequence (DNA): TGCAGTGCTCCCCCGACAGGGTTGAACACTGAAGCTTTCTTT. Translated: CSAPPTGLNTEAFF.

With regard to this clonotype: One end of the junction is discordant with germline, which a read error may explain. The chain's CDR3 is CANSLGDREGQPQYF. Written as DNA, the CDR3 is TGTGCCAACAGCTTAGGGGACAGGGAGGGTCAGCCCCAGTACTTC. The rearrangement joins TRBV7-2 to TRBJ2-5; 9 bases agree with TRBD1. This CDR3 is 15 amino acids long. Looked up from germline, CDR1 is SGHTA and CDR2 is FQGNSA.

This clonotype was seen a few times. This may be a read error: a much more frequent sequence differs by one nucleotide. The gene calls are TRBV28 and TRBJ2-7; 7 bases agree with TRBD1. The CDR3 is 13 residues long. With 5 bases clipped from V and 5 bases from J, the junction kept 6 bases outside the gene matches. Germline CDR1 MDHEN, CDR2 SYDVKM. CDR3 in DNA: TGTGCCAGCAGTACGACAGGGTTCCACGAGCAGTACTTC. Translated: CASSTTGFHEQYF.

This clonotype was detected only a few times. CDR3 DNA: TGTGCCAGCAGGCGACTCGACCAATCCTACGAGCAGTACTTC. Its protein product is CASRRLDQSYEQYF. The V gene is TRBV6-5, the J gene TRBJ2-7; no reliable D call. Germline CDR1 MNHEY, CDR2 SVGAGI. The CDR3 extends over 14 amino acids. V lost 6 bases, J lost 1 base, and 13 bases lay in between.

Many counts were recorded for this clonotype. The chain joins TRBV7-3 to TRBJ2-7; unclear D gene. The V end lost 1 base, the J end lost 3 bases, and 13 bases lay between the germline ends. CDR3 length: 15 residues. Germline V gives CDR1 SGHTA, CDR2 FQGTGA. CDR3 bases: TGTGCCAGCAGCTTAAACTCCGGCCCGGACTACGAGCAGTACTTC. Residues: CASSLNSGPDYEQYF. Full variable domain (rest looked up from reference TRBV7-3 and TRBJ2-7): GAGVSQTPSNKVTEKGKYVELRCDPISGHTALYWYRQSLGQGPEFLIYFQGTGAADDSGLPNDRFFAVRPEGSVSTLKIQRTERGDSAVYLCASSLNSGPDYEQYFGPGTRLTVT.

This clonotype was seen once. This rearrangement joins TRBV20-1 to TRBJ2-7; D ambiguous. Trimming left V 7 bases short and J 4 bases short, with 14 bases between. The V gene's germline CDR1 is DFQATT and CDR2 SNEGSKA (reference sequence). The CDR3 is 12 amino acids. CDR3 sequence reads: CSGTDEVYEQYF. CDR3 nucleotides: TGCAGTGGTACGGACGAGGTGTACGAGCAGTACTTC.

The chain couples TRBV15 to TRBJ2-5, with D maybe TRBD1 (6 bases). Germline assignment: CDR1 LNHNV and CDR2 YYDKDF (reference sequence). V was trimmed by 3 bases and J by 5 bases, leaving 22 bases between them. The CDR3 spans 17 residues. The CDR3 sequence is CATSSGVARGGWETQYF. CDR3 nucleotide sequence: TGTGCCACCAGCAGTGGGGTGGCTAGAGGGGGTTGGGAGACCCAGTACTTC.

The V gene is TRBV29-1, the J gene TRBJ2-7; D is possibly TRBD1 (6 bases). The CDR3 is made up of 11 amino acids. CDR1 is SQVTM and CDR2 is ANQGSEA in the germline V gene. V lost 7 bases to trimming and J lost 7 bases, with 14 bases between them. The CDR3 DNA reads TGCAGCGCTTCTGGGGGCCAGGAGCAGTACTTC. As protein: CSASGGQEQYF.